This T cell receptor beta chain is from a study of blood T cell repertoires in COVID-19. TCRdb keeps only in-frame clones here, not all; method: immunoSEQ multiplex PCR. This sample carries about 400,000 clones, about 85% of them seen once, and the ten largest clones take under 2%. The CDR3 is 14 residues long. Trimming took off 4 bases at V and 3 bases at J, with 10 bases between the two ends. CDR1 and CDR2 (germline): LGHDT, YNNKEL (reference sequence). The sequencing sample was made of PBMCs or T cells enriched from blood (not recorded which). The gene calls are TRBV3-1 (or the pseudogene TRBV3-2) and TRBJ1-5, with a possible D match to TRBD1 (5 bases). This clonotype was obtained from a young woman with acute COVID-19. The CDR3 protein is CASSRGHNNQPQHF. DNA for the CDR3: TGTGCCAGCAGCCGAGGACATAACAATCAGCCCCAGCATTTT.